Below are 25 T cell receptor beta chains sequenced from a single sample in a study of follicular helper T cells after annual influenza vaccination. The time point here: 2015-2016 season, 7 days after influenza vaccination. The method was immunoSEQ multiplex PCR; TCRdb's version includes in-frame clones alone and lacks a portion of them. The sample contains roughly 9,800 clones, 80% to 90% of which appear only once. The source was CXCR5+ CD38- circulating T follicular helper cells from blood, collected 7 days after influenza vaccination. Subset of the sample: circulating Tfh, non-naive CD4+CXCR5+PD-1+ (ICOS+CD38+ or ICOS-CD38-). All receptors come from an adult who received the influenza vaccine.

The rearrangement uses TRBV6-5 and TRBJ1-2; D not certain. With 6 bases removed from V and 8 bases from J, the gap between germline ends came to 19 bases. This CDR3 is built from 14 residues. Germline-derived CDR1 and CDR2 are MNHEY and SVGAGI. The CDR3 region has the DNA TGTGCCAGCAGCCCTCGGACTTCCTTGAAGGGCTACACCTTC. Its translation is CASSPRTSLKGYTF.

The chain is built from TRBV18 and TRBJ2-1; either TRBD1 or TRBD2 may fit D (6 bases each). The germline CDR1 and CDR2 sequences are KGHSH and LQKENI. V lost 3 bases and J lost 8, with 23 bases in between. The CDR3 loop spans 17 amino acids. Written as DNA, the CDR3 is TGTGCCAGCTCACCCCCTGTTGGAGGGGGGCGATTCGATGAGCAGTTCTTC. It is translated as CASSPPVGGGRFDEQFF.

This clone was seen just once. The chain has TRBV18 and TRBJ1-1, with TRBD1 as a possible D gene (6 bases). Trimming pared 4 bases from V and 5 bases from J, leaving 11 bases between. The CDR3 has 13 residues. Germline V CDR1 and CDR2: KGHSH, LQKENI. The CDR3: CASSLGGLTEAFF. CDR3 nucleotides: TGTGCCAGCTCACTTGGGGGGCTGACTGAAGCTTTCTTT.

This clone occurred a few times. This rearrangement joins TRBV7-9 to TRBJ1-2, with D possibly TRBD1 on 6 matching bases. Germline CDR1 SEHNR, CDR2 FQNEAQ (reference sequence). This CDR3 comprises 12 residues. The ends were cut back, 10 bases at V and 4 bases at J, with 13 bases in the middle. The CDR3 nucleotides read TGTGCCACAGGGGCAGCCACCTATGGCTACACCTTC. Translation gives CATGAATYGYTF.

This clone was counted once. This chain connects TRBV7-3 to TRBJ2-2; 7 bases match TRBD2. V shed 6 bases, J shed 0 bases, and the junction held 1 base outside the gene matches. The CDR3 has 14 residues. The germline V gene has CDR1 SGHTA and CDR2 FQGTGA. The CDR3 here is CASRRGANTGELFF. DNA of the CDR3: TGTGCCAGCAGACGGGGGGCGAACACCGGGGAGCTGTTTTTT. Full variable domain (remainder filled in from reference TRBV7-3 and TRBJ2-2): GAGVSQTPSNKVTEKGKYVELRCDPISGHTALYWYRQSLGQGPEFLIYFQGTGAADDSGLPNDRFFAVRPEGSVSTLKIQRTERGDSAVYLCASRRGANTGELFFGEGSRLTVL.

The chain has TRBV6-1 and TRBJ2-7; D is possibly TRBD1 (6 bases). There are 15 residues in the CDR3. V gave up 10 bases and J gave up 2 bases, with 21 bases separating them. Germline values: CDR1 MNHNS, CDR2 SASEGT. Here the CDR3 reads CATHDLGTITYEQYF. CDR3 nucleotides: TGTGCCACTCATGACTTAGGGACAATCACCTACGAGCAGTACTTC.

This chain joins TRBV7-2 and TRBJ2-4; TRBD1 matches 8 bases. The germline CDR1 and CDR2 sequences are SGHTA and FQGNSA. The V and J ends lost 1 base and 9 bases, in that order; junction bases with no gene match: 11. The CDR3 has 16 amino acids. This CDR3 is CASSLVGDRYLSIQYF. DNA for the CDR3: TGTGCCAGCAGCTTAGTCGGGGACAGGTACCTAAGCATTCAGTACTTC.

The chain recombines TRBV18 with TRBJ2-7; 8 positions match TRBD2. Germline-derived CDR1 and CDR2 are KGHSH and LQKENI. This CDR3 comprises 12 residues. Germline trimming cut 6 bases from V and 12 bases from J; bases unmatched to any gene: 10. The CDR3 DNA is TGTGCCAGCTCTCAATATAGCGGGATAAGGTACTTC. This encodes CASSQYSGIRYF.

As DNA, the CDR3 is TGCGCCAGCAGCTTATGGGGACTGAACACTGAAGCTTTCTTT. It yields the protein CASSLWGLNTEAFF. The J gene is TRBJ1-1, the V gene TRBV5-1; TRBD1 is a possible D gene (5 bases). The CDR3 totals 14 residues. Looked up from germline, CDR1 is SGHRS and CDR2 is YFSETQ. The V end was cut by 2 bases, the J end by 0 bases, with 8 bases between. The whole variable domain, filled in from reference TRBV5-1 and TRBJ1-1, reads KAGVTQTPRYLIKTRGQQVTLSCSPISGHRSVSWYQQTPGQGLQFLFEYFSETQRNKGNFPGRFSGRQFSNSRSEMNVSTLELGDSALYLCASSLWGLNTEAFFGQGTRLTVV.

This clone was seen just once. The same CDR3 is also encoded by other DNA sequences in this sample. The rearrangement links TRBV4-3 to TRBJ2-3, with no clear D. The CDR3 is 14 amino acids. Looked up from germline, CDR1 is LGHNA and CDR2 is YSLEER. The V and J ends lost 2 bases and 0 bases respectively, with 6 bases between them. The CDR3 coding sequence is TGCGCCAGCAGCCAACCAAGTAGCACAGATACGCAGTATTTT. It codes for CASSQPSSTDTQYF.

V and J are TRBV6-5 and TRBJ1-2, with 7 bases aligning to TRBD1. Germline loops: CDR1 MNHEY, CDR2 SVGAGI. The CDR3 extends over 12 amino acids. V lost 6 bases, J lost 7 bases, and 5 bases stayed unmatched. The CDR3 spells CASSTDRVGYTF. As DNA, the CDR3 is TGTGCCAGCAGCACCGACAGGGTTGGCTACACCTTC.

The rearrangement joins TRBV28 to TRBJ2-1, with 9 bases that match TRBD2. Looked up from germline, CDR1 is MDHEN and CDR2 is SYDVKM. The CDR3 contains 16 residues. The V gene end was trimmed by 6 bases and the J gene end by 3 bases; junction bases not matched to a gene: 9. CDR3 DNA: TGTGCCAGCAGCAACGGGCGGGGGGGCGGCTACAATGAGCAGTTCTTC. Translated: CASSNGRGGGYNEQFF.

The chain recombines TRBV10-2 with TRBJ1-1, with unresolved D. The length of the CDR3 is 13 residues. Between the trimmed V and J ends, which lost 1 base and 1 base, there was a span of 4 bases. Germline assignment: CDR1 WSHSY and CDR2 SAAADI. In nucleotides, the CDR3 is TGCGCCAGCAGTGAGTGGGAGAACACTGAAGCTTTCTTT. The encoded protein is CASSEWENTEAFF.

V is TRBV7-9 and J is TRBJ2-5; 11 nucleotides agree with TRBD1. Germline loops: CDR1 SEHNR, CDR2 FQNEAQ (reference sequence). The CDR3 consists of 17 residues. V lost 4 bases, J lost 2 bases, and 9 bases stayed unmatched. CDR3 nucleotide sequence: TGTGCCAGCAGCTCCGTGGACCGGGACAGGGGGCAAGAGACCCAGTACTTC. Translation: CASSSVDRDRGQETQYF.

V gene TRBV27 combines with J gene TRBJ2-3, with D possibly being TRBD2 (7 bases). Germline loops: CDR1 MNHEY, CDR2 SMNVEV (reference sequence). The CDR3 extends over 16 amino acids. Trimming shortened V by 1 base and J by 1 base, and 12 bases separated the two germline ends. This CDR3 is CASSLWGGPRTDTQYF. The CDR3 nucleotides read TGTGCCAGCAGTTTATGGGGGGGGCCGCGCACAGATACGCAGTATTTT.

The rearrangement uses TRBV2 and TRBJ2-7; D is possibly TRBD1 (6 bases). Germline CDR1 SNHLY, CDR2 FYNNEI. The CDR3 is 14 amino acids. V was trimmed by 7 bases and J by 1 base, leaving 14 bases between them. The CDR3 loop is CASTHRQESYEQYF. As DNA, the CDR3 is TGTGCCAGCACTCACAGACAGGAATCCTACGAGCAGTACTTC.

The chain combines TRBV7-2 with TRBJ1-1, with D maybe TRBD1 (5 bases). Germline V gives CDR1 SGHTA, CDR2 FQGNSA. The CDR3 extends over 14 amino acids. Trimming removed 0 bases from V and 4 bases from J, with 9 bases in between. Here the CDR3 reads CASSLARETTEAFF. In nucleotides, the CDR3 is TGTGCCAGCAGCTTAGCCAGGGAAACCACTGAAGCTTTCTTT.

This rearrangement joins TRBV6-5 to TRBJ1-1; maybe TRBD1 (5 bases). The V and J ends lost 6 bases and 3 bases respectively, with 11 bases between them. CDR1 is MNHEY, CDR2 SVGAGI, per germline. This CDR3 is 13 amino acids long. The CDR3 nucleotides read TGTGCCAGCAGCCGACAGATAGACACTGAAGCTTTCTTT. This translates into CASSRQIDTEAFF.

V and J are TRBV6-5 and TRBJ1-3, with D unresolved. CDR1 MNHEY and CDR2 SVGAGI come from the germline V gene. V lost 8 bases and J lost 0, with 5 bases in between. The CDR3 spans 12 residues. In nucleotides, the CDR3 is TGTGCCAGCCTCGGCTCTGGAAACACCATATATTTT. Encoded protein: CASLGSGNTIYF.

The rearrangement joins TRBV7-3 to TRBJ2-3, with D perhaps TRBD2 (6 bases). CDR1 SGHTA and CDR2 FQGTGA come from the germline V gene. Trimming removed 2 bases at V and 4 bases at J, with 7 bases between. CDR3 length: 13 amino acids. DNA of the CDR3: TGTGCCAGCAGCTTATGGGGGGCAGATACGCAGTATTTT. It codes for CASSLWGADTQYF.

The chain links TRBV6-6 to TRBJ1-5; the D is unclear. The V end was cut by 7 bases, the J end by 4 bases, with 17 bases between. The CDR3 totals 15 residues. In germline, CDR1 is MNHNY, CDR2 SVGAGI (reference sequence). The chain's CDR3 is CASNRKAAVNQPQHF. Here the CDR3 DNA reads TGTGCCAGCAATCGGAAGGCAGCCGTTAATCAGCCCCAGCATTTT.

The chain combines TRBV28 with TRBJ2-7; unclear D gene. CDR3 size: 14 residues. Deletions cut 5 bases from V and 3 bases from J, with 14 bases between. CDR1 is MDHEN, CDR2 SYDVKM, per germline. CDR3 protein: CASSLGGVGYEQYF. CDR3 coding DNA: TGTGCCAGCAGTCTTGGTGGGGTCGGCTACGAGCAGTACTTC.

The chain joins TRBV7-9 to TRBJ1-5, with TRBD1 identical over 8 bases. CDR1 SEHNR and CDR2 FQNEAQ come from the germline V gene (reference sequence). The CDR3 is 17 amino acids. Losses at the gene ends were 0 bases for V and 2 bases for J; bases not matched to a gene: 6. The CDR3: CASSLAGQEGRNQPQHF. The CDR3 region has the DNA TGTGCCAGCAGCTTAGCGGGACAGGAGGGACGCAATCAGCCCCAGCATTTT.

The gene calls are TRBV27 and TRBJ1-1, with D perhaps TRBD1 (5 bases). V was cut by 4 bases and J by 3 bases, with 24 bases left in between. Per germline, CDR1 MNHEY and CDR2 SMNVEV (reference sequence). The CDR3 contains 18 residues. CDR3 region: CASSSKLSRGEADTEAFF. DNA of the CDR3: TGTGCCAGCAGTTCCAAACTATCGCGGGGGGAGGCGGACACTGAAGCTTTCTTT.

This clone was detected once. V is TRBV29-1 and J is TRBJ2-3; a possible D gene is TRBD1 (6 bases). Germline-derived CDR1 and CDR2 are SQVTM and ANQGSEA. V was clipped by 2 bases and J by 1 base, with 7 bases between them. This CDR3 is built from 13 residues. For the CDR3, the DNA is TGCAGCGTTGAACCAGGGGGCACAGATACGCAGTATTTT. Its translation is CSVEPGGTDTQYF.